The next 8 T cell receptor beta chains were all read from a single sample in a study of graft-versus-host responses after intestinal transplantation. Method: immunoSEQ multiplex PCR; TCRdb's copy keeps in-frame clones and lacks some. The sample includes more than 100,000 clones, around 93% of them seen just once. For these TCRs, the target antigens are not known. The specimen comprised unstimulated CD4+ T cells sorted from spleen or lymph node cells, sampled before intestinal transplant. These receptors were taken from a human donor who received an intestinal transplant.

This chain connects TRBV25-1 to TRBJ2-6, with a possible D match to TRBD2 (7 bases). Trimming took off 5 bases at V and 3 bases at J, with 8 bases between the two ends. CDR3 length: 14 amino acids. Germline CDR1 reads MGHDK; CDR2 reads SYGVNS. The CDR3 is CASSRGGGANVLTF. The CDR3 coding sequence is TGTGCCAGCAGTAGGGGGGGTGGGGCCAACGTCCTGACTTTC.

CDR3 amino acids: CASSWNPGNPSYTF. CDR3 nucleotides: TGCGCCAGCAGCTGGAACCCAGGGAACCCCAGCTACACCTTC. The V and J genes are TRBV5-1 and TRBJ1-2; TRBD1 might be the D (5 bases). V dropped 3 bases and J dropped 9 bases, with 18 bases sitting between them. Germline CDR1 and CDR2: SGHRS and YFSETQ. This CDR3 contains 14 residues.

The chain has TRBV18 and TRBJ2-3; the match to TRBD1 covers 10 bases. Germline V CDR1 and CDR2: KGHSH, LQKENI. This CDR3 region has 15 residues. V shed 3 bases and J 1 base; nucleotides not matched to a gene: 1. CDR3 coding DNA: TGTGCCAGCTCACCGGACAGGGGGGGCACAGATACGCAGTATTTT. Amino acid sequence: CASSPDRGGTDTQYF.

The V gene is TRBV6-1, the J gene TRBJ1-2; no firm D call. V lost 4 bases and J lost 7, with 16 bases in between. The CDR3 totals 14 residues. Germline V gene sequence: CDR1 MNHNS, CDR2 SASEGT. CDR3 sequence: CASSVTRGSCGYTF. In nucleotides, the CDR3 is TGTGCCAGCAGTGTAACTCGGGGTTCGTGTGGCTACACCTTC.

The rearrangement uses TRBV27 and TRBJ2-3; no clear D. This CDR3 spans 15 amino acids. CDR1 MNHEY and CDR2 SMNVEV come from the germline V gene (reference sequence). V was cut by 5 bases and J by 0 bases, with 12 bases left in between. In nucleotides, the CDR3 is TGTGCCAGCAGTGACGTTGAATCTAGCACAGATACGCAGTATTTT. This sequence encodes CASSDVESSTDTQYF.

This rearrangement joins TRBV29-1 to TRBJ1-1; D is unresolved. Germline loops: CDR1 SQVTM, CDR2 ANQGSEA. This CDR3 region has 13 residues. Between the trimmed V and J ends, which lost 1 base and 2 bases, there was a span of 8 bases. For the CDR3, the DNA is TGCAGCGTTGAAGGCAGGCAAAACACTGAAGCTTTCTTT. Its translation is CSVEGRQNTEAFF.

This chain uses TRBV2 with TRBJ2-4; weak D call: TRBD2 (5 bases). Germline CDR1 reads SNHLY; CDR2 reads FYNNEI. Trimming pared 2 bases from V and 14 bases from J, leaving 13 bases between. CDR3 length: 12 amino acids. The CDR3 sequence is CASSENDVREYF. DNA for the CDR3: TGTGCCAGCAGTGAAAATGATGTGCGGGAGTACTTC.

J is TRBJ2-5 and V is TRBV18; 9 positions agree with TRBD2. CDR1 KGHSH and CDR2 LQKENI come from the germline V gene. The CDR3 is 17 amino acids. The ends lost 1 base at V and 7 bases at J; junction bases unmatched: 13. CDR3 sequence: CASSPLPRLAEKGTQYF. For the CDR3, the DNA is TGTGCCAGCTCACCACTCCCCCGACTAGCGGAAAAGGGGACCCAGTACTTC.